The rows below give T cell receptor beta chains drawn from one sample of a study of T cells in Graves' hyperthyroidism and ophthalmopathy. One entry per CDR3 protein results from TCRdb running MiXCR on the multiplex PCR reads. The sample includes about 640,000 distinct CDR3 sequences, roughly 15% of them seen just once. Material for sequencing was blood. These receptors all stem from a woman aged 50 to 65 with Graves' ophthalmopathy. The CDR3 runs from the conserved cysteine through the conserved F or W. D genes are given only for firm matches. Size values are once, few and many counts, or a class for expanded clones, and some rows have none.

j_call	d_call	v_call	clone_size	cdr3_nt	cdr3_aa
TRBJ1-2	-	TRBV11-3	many	TGTGCCAGCAGCTCAGACCCGGGGGGCTACACCTTC	CASSSDPGGYTF
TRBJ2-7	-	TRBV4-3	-	TGCGCCAGCAGCCAAGATCTGGCAGGCCATTCCTACGAGCAGTACTTC	CASSQDLAGHSYEQYF
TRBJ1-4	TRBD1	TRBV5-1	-	TGCGCCAGCAGCAGTTTCTGGGGACAGGGTGATCAGACTAATGAAAAACTGTTTTTT	CASSSFWGQGDQTNEKLFF
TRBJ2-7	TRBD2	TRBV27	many	TGTGCCAGCAGCCTGAAGGGGACGCAAGGACTAGCGGGAGTACGGAACGAGCAGTACTTC	CASSLKGTQGLAGVRNEQYF
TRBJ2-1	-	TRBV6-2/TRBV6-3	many	TGTGCCAGCAGTTACGTCCAGCTAGGATACAATGAGCAGTTCTTC	CASSYVQLGYNEQFF
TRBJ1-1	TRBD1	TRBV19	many	TGTGCCAGTAGTACTATACTAGGGACAGGGATGACTGAAGCTTTCTTT	CASSTILGTGMTEAFF
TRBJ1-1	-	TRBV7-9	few	TGTGCCAGCAGCTCGATGGGGTGGGTCGCTTTCTTT	CASSSMGWVAFF
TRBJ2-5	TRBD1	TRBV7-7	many	TGTGCTAGCAGCTCCGGTTTCAGGGGGCCCGAACGCCAAGAGACCCAGTACTTC	CASSSGFRGPERQETQYF
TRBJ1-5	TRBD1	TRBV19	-	TGTGCCAGTAGCCGAAGGGGGCAGAACAATCAGCCCCAGCATTTT	CASSRRGQNNQPQHF
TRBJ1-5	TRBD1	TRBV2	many	TGTGCCAGCACCATCGACAGGGGACATCAGCCCCAGCATTTT	CASTIDRGHQPQHF
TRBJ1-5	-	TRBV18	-	TGTGCCAGCTCACCACATATGAACCAGCCCCAGCATTTT	CASSPHMNQPQHF
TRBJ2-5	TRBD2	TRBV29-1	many	TGCAGCGTAATCGGGAGGAGGTTGGAGACCCAGTACTTC	CSVIGRRLETQYF
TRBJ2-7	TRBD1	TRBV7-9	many	TGTGCCAGCAGCTCAACTAGCTCGGACAGGGTAGGCATCTACGAGCAGTACTTC	CASSSTSSDRVGIYEQYF